Detailed here is one T cell receptor beta chain. During active infection, Seattle patients enrolled and were then monitored through disease. Produced via immunoSEQ multiplex PCR; TCRdb's table is partial and in-frame only. This sample has some 220,000 clones, with over 75% found just once. This sample is drawn from a study of blood T cell repertoires in COVID-19. CDR1 is MRHNA, CDR2 SNTAGT, per germline. The CDR3 has 15 residues. Trimming took 3 bases from V and 0 from J, leaving 12 bases between them. What was sequenced was peripheral blood. The receptor comes from a woman aged 70-85 years with COVID-19, enrolled during active disease. The rearrangement joins TRBV6-4 to TRBJ2-7; TRBD2 is a possible D gene (6 bases). For the CDR3, the DNA is TGTGCCAGCAGTGAAAAGCGGGCAAACTCCTACGAGCAGTACTTC. Its translation: CASSEKRANSYEQYF.